These 30 T cell receptor beta chains originate from one sample sequenced in a study of beta chain features in type 1 diabetes. Sequenced material consisted of expressed TCRB transcripts (all of the isolated RNA was reverse transcribed). Sequencing used immunoSEQ multiplex PCR; TCRdb keeps in-frame clones, though not all of them. The table records 310,000 or so clones, 8% of them present only once. The sequenced sample consisted of central memory CD4+ T cells from blood. The receptors were gathered from a woman aged 18 to 35 in good health.

The chain uses TRBV11-2 and TRBJ2-1; no definite D call. The germline gives CDR1 SGHAT, CDR2 FQNNGV. The CDR3 contains 15 residues. The V gene lost 5 bases and the J gene lost 4 bases, with 15 bases spanning the gap. CDR3 in amino acids: CASSHQARMYNEQFF. CDR3 DNA sequence: TGTGCCAGCAGCCACCAGGCGAGAATGTACAATGAGCAGTTCTTC.

J is TRBJ2-2 and V is TRBV5-4; TRBD2 agrees at 11 bases. The CDR3 extends over 19 amino acids. Trimming cost V 0 bases and J 2 bases; bases outside gene matches: 9. Germline CDR1 is SGHNT and CDR2 is YYREEE (reference sequence). The CDR3 loop reads CASSLVLLAGAANTGELFF. CDR3 bases: TGTGCCAGCAGCTTGGTTTTACTAGCGGGAGCTGCCAACACCGGGGAGCTGTTTTTT.

This clone was observed at least ten times. The genes are TRBV29-1 and TRBJ2-3; 12 nucleotides align to TRBD2. CDR3 length: 13 residues. Trimming cost V 7 bases and J 4 bases; bases outside gene matches: 3. The germline V gene encodes CDR1 SQVTM and CDR2 ANQGSEA. This chain's CDR3 is CSGRLAGADTQYF. CDR3 nucleotide sequence: TGCAGCGGCCGACTAGCGGGAGCAGATACGCAGTATTTT.

This clone was counted only a few times. The V and J genes are TRBV2 and TRBJ2-7; 13 bases align to TRBD2. Germline trimming cut 6 bases from V and 2 bases from J; bases unmatched to any gene: 13. From germline, CDR1 is SNHLY and CDR2 FYNNEI. CDR3 length: 18 residues. The DNA for the CDR3 is TGTGCCAGCAGGGGAGGGACTAGCGGGATGATCCATCCCTACGAGCAGTACTTC. Its translation: CASRGGTSGMIHPYEQYF.

At least ten counts were recorded for this clone. CDR3 region: CASSHRAPGRGPGELFF. The CDR3 DNA is TGTGCCAGCAGCCACCGGGCCCCCGGGAGGGGTCCCGGGGAGCTGTTTTTT. This chain joins TRBV4-2 and TRBJ2-2, with 8 bases fitting TRBD2. J lost 6 bases, V lost 3 bases, and 12 bases had no gene match. Germline V gene sequence: CDR1 LGHNA, CDR2 YNFKEQ. The CDR3 is 17 amino acids.

The rearrangement joins TRBV7-3 to TRBJ2-1; TRBD2 matches 7 bases. V shed 5 bases, J shed 6 bases, and the junction held 4 bases outside the gene matches. The CDR3 covers 13 residues. Per the germline V gene, CDR1 is SGHTA and CDR2 is FQGTGA. For the CDR3, the DNA is TGTGCCAGCAGCCTAGGCGGGGGCAATGAGCAGTTCTTC. This codes for CASSLGGGNEQFF.

This chain joins TRBV10-3 and TRBJ2-7, with TRBD1 as a possible D gene (7 bases). The germline V and J ends were trimmed by 0 bases and 5 bases, with 14 bases remaining between them. Germline CDR1 ENHRY, CDR2 SYGVKD. This CDR3 region has 15 residues. This chain's CDR3 is CAISESPGRGDEQYF. The CDR3 coding sequence is TGTGCCATCAGTGAGTCCCCAGGCAGGGGGGACGAGCAGTACTTC.

This clone has a handful of counts. The genes are TRBV5-1 and TRBJ1-4; TRBD1 might be the D (6 bases). CDR3 size: 15 residues. Germline V gene lookup returns CDR1 SGHRS and CDR2 YFSETQ. The V end was cut by 3 bases, the J end by 7 bases, with 16 bases between. DNA for the CDR3: TGCGCCAGCAGCTCTCAGACAGGAAGGGCTGAAAAACTGTTTTTT. Translated: CASSSQTGRAEKLFF.

This clone showed up just once. The V and J genes are TRBV28 and TRBJ2-2; 15 bases align to TRBD2. The CDR3 has 17 amino acids. The ends lost 9 bases at V and 9 bases at J; junction bases unmatched: 14. Germline CDR1 MDHEN, CDR2 SYDVKM. CDR3 region: CASCSYRTSGRAWELFF. The CDR3 coding sequence is TGTGCCAGTTGTTCGTACAGGACTAGCGGGAGGGCCTGGGAGCTGTTTTTT.

This clone has a handful of counts. The rearrangement uses TRBV2 and TRBJ1-5, with D uncertain. Per germline, CDR1 SNHLY and CDR2 FYNNEI. The V and J ends lost 10 bases and 3 bases respectively, with 16 bases between them. CDR3 length: 14 residues. In DNA, the CDR3 is TGTGCCACCGGGGAGGGTGGGCACAATCAGCCCCAGCATTTT. As protein: CATGEGGHNQPQHF.

This clone turned up a few times. At the DNA level, this CDR3 is encoded by other sequences in the same sample as well. CDR3 sequence: CASSPGSSGANVLTF. DNA of the CDR3: TGTGCCAGCTCACCAGGGAGCTCTGGGGCCAACGTCCTGACTTTC. The chain is built from TRBV18 and TRBJ2-6; TRBD2 is a possible D gene (5 bases). From germline, CDR1 is KGHSH and CDR2 LQKENI. The CDR3 has 15 amino acids. Trimming removed 2 bases at V and 0 bases at J, with 5 bases between.

V usage is TRBV25-1 and J usage is TRBJ1-2; D is uncertain. The V end lost 3 bases, the J end lost 2 bases, and 10 bases lay between the germline ends. This CDR3 region has 14 residues. Germline CDR1 and CDR2: MGHDK and SYGVNS. This CDR3 is CASSDDHLNYGYTF. The CDR3, as DNA: TGTGCCAGCAGTGACGATCATTTAAACTATGGCTACACCTTC.

This clone was seen a few times. V usage is TRBV27 and J usage is TRBJ2-3; 7 nucleotides line up with TRBD1. The trim removed 5 bases at V and 5 bases at J, leaving 19 bases unmatched. The CDR3 totals 18 residues. Germline loops: CDR1 MNHEY, CDR2 SMNVEV (reference sequence). CDR3 DNA sequence: TGTGCCAGCAGTCAACAGGGGCAATCAGGTCGGCGGTTAGATACGCAGTATTTT. Translation gives CASSQQGQSGRRLDTQYF.

This clone turned up a few times. The J gene is TRBJ2-7, the V gene TRBV11-2; 7 nucleotides line up with TRBD1. V shed 5 bases and J 2 bases; nucleotides not matched to a gene: 9. The germline V gene encodes CDR1 SGHAT and CDR2 FQNNGV. This CDR3 contains 15 residues. The CDR3 DNA reads TGTGCCAGCAGCCCCAGTCAAGGGGGCCCCTACGAGCAGTACTTC. Its protein product is CASSPSQGGPYEQYF.

This clone was recorded at least ten times. V and J are TRBV7-2 and TRBJ2-1; 9 bases fit TRBD2. Germline loops: CDR1 SGHTA, CDR2 FQGNSA. The CDR3 loop spans 15 amino acids. The junction had 11 bases not matched to a gene; V was cut back by 7 bases and J by 7 bases. This chain's CDR3 is CASTLGGRAKNEQFF. DNA for the CDR3: TGTGCCAGCACCTTGGGCGGGAGGGCCAAAAATGAGCAGTTCTTC.

The sample holds a few counts of this clone. The chain combines TRBV19 with TRBJ2-2; D is undetermined. CDR1 is LNHDA, CDR2 SQIVND, per germline (reference sequence). This CDR3 comprises 13 residues. V lost 8 bases, J lost 0 bases, and 7 bases lay in between. Here the CDR3 DNA reads TGTGCCAGTGCGGATTCGAACACCGGGGAGCTGTTTTTT. Its protein is CASADSNTGELFF.

This clone was seen a handful of times. The genes are TRBV23-1 and TRBJ2-7; TRBD1 is a possible D gene (6 bases). TRBV23-1 is an ORF, and what it does is uncertain. The ends were cut back, 1 base at V and 5 bases at J, with 12 bases in the middle. The CDR3 is 14 amino acids. In DNA form, the CDR3 reads TGCGCCAGCAGTCAATTAAACAGGGTGCACGAGCAGTACTTC. This translates into CASSQLNRVHEQYF.

The chain combines TRBV16 with TRBJ2-5; D gene ambiguous. V lost 2 bases and J lost 5, with 15 bases in between. The germline V gene encodes CDR1 KGHSY and CDR2 FQNENV. This CDR3 region has 15 residues. The CDR3 DNA reads TGTGCCAGCAGCCAAGCCCCCGGGCCGGAGGAGACCCAGTACTTC. It codes for CASSQAPGPEETQYF.

Of note for this clone: The junction differs from germline at one of its ends, possibly a read error. The chain uses TRBV29-1 and TRBJ2-1; 8 bases agree with TRBD2. The CDR3 covers 14 residues. CDR1 and CDR2 (germline): SQVTM, ANQGSEA. The CDR3 sequence is CSVSGTSGYNEQLF. In DNA, the CDR3 is TGCAGCGTTTCCGGGACTAGTGGCTACAATGAGCAGCTCTTC.

This clone was counted only a few times. The chain couples TRBV7-2 to TRBJ2-7; D might be TRBD1 (6 bases). V was shortened by 6 bases and J by 0 bases, with 12 bases between the two germline ends. Germline V lookup: CDR1 SGHTA, CDR2 FQGNSA. The CDR3 is 14 residues long. The CDR3, as DNA: TGTGCCAGCAGACGAGGGGGTGCCTCCTACGAGCAGTACTTC. Its protein product is CASRRGGASYEQYF.

This chain links TRBV10-1 with TRBJ2-2, with a weak D call TRBD2 (5 bases). Trimming removed 5 bases at V and 7 bases at J, with 11 bases between. Germline V gene lookup returns CDR1 WNHNN and CDR2 SYGVQD (reference sequence). CDR3 length: 13 residues. CDR3 sequence reads: CASSPGSLGELFF. The CDR3 DNA reads as TGCGCCAGCAGTCCGGGGTCCCTCGGGGAGCTGTTTTTT.

This clone was observed a few times. The V and J genes are TRBV10-3 and TRBJ2-2; 10 positions agree with TRBD2. The V gene end was trimmed by 2 bases and the J gene end by 6 bases; junction bases not matched to a gene: 6. This CDR3 is 16 amino acids long. CDR1 ENHRY and CDR2 SYGVKD come from the germline V gene. This CDR3 is CAISEASGSRSGELFF. The CDR3 DNA sequence: TGTGCCATCAGTGAGGCTAGCGGGAGTAGATCCGGGGAGCTGTTTTTT.

This sequence joins TRBV9 and TRBJ2-3; TRBD2 matches at 11 bases. The CDR3 has 15 residues. With 4 bases clipped from V and 6 bases from J, the junction kept 7 bases outside the gene matches. Germline-derived CDR1 and CDR2 are SGDLS and YYNGEE. The CDR3: CASSQLAGVADTQYF. CDR3 DNA: TGTGCCAGCAGCCAACTAGCGGGAGTGGCTGATACGCAGTATTTT. Complete variable domain (other parts from reference TRBV9 and TRBJ2-3): DSGVTQTPKHLITATGQRVTLRCSPRSGDLSVYWYQQSLDQGLQFLIQYYNGEERAKGNILERFSAQQFPDLHSELNLSSLELGDSALYFCASSQLAGVADTQYFGPGTRLTVL.

The V call is TRBV5-1, the J call TRBJ2-3, with a tentative D call TRBD2 (5 bases). The CDR3 sequence is 15 residues long. Between the trimmed V and J ends, which lost 2 bases and 0 bases, there was a span of 10 bases. Germline values: CDR1 SGHRS, CDR2 YFSETQ. The CDR3 region has the DNA TGCGCCAGCAGCTTTTTAGCGCCTAGCACAGATACGCAGTATTTT. This encodes CASSFLAPSTDTQYF.

The rearrangement joins TRBV11-2 to TRBJ2-1; the match to TRBD2 covers 8 bases. The germline gives CDR1 SGHAT, CDR2 FQNNGV. This CDR3 region has 15 residues. The trim removed 0 bases at V and 6 bases at J, leaving 4 bases unmatched. The CDR3 DNA follows: TGTGCCAGCAGCTTAGATCGGACTAGCTCCAATGAGCAGTTCTTC. This sequence encodes CASSLDRTSSNEQFF.

This clone was detected only a few times. The rearrangement joins TRBV6-1 to TRBJ2-1, with a tentative D call TRBD2 (7 bases). The germline V gene encodes CDR1 MNHNS and CDR2 SASEGT. V lost 2 bases to trimming and J lost 4 bases, with 15 bases between them. The CDR3 loop spans 16 amino acids. The chain's CDR3 is CASSEPGGSGYNEQFF. Written as DNA, the CDR3 is TGTGCCAGCAGTGAACCGGGGGGCTCAGGATACAATGAGCAGTTCTTC.

V is TRBV7-2 and J is TRBJ2-5; possible D gene TRBD2, 6 bases. The CDR3 is 15 residues long. V was shortened by 5 bases and J by 2 bases, with 15 bases between the two germline ends. Germline CDR1 reads SGHTA; CDR2 reads FQGNSA. CDR3 residues: CASSMTSTGQETQYF. CDR3 DNA: TGTGCCAGCAGCATGACTAGTACGGGGCAAGAGACCCAGTACTTC.

This clone was found a few times. This chain uses TRBV7-8 with TRBJ2-7; TRBD2 matches 10 bases. The ends lost 5 bases at V and 4 bases at J; junction bases unmatched: 5. There are 14 residues in the CDR3. Germline assignment: CDR1 SGHVS and CDR2 FQNEAQ. The CDR3: CASSPLAGEYEQYF. CDR3 bases: TGTGCCAGCAGCCCCCTAGCGGGAGAGTACGAGCAGTACTTC.

This chain joins TRBV2 and TRBJ1-4; D is possibly TRBD1 (6 bases). The V end was cut by 8 bases, the J end by 4 bases, with 17 bases between. Germline values: CDR1 SNHLY, CDR2 FYNNEI. The CDR3 loop spans 15 amino acids. DNA for the CDR3: TGTGCCAGCGGAAGGCTGACAGGCTATAATGAAAAACTGTTTTTT. Its protein product is CASGRLTGYNEKLFF.

By proportion, this clone is medium-sized (0.01 to 0.1%). The chain joins TRBV28 to TRBJ2-3, with D unresolved. Germline CDR1 is MDHEN and CDR2 is SYDVKM. CDR3 length equals 13 residues. Trimming stripped 2 bases from V and 1 base from J, with 4 bases between. DNA of the CDR3: TGTGCCAGCAGTTTACTACGCACAGATACGCAGTATTTT. This codes for CASSLLRTDTQYF.